This T cell receptor (beta chain) derives from a study of T cell repertoires in cytomegalovirus infection. The study's findings and limits: Dominating the ex vivo response were HLA-C-restricted CMV-specific TCR beta clonotypes.

This CDR3 has 12 residues. Germline CDR1 and CDR2: SGHRS and YFSETQ. V shed 4 bases and J shed 6 bases, with 8 bases lying between them. MiXCR, applied by TCRdb to the reads, yields one record per CDR3 protein. This table has fewer than 130,000 distinct CDR3 sequences, 35% to 50% appearing once. Turning to this clonotype: Its antigen is as yet unknown.

The source material was CD8+ T cells from cultured PBMCs, sampled from culture after CMV antigen stimulation. The V call is TRBV5-1, the J call TRBJ2-1, with D unresolved. The TCR sequence derives from a human donor in good health (CMV status not recorded). Some clones in this sample may be carry-over from other donors' samples. CDR3 nucleotides: TGCGCCAGCAGCGCCGGGTTCAATGAGCAGTTCTTC. Encoded protein: CASSAGFNEQFF.